This TCR beta chain is drawn from a study of T-cell memory formation after mild COVID-19. This clonotype was recorded a few times. Libraries for TCRalpha and TCRbeta carried sample barcodes and unique molecular identifiers via 5'RACE. Each CDR3 protein is one row after TCRdb ran MiXCR on the 5' RACE reads. There are about 540,000 distinct CDR3 sequences in the sample; about a fifth occur only once, and about an eighth lies in the top ten. After removal of 4 bases from V and 0 bases from J, the junction contained 11 bases not matched to a gene. From germline, CDR1 is KGHDR and CDR2 SFDVKD. This CDR3 has 17 residues.

This clonotype was sampled from an adult woman who had mild COVID-19 (a few samples of this study predate the infection). Cell type and time point are not known. The source material was PBMCs or a T cell subset sorted from them (not recorded which). The chain couples TRBV24-1 to TRBJ2-7, with 7 bases identical to TRBD2. As DNA, the CDR3 is TGTGCCACCAGTGACCAGAAGACCCCGGGGGGCTCCTACGAGCAGTACTTC. It translates to CATSDQKTPGGSYEQYF.